A single sample gave rise to the 10 T cell receptor beta chains below, sequenced in a study of CD4 T cells in relation to SARS-CoV-2 and coronaviruses. CD4+ T cells from unexposed donors were obtained before the COVID-19 pandemic (2011-2018). Here immunoSEQ multiplex PCR was the method, and the copy in TCRdb shows in-frame clones only, minus some. The repertoire holds 65,000 or so clones, with approximately 94% as singletons. Material: naive CD4+ T cells from PBMCs. Subset here: naive CD4+ T cells isolated by negative enrichment. Receptors originate from a human donor in good health.

This clone was recorded once. The chain carries TRBV24-1 and TRBJ2-1, with 9 nucleotides matching TRBD1. V was clipped by 5 bases and J by 4 bases; unmatched bases: 8. Germline-derived CDR1 and CDR2 are KGHDR and SFDVKD. The CDR3 has 16 residues. The CDR3 DNA reads TGTGCCACCAGTGCCCCCCCGGGACAGGGATACAATGAGCAGTTCTTC. It translates to CATSAPPGQGYNEQFF.

The CDR3 here is CASSLYRSFNTEAFF. The CDR3 region has the DNA TGTGCCAGCAGTTTATACAGGTCTTTTAACACTGAAGCTTTCTTT. The V gene is TRBV28, the J gene TRBJ1-1; perhaps TRBD1 as D (5 bases). Germline-derived CDR1 and CDR2 are MDHEN and SYDVKM. Deletions cut 1 base from V and 2 bases from J, with 11 bases between. CDR3 size: 15 residues.

This chain uses TRBV5-1 with TRBJ1-6; the D is unclear. Germline lookup yields CDR1 SGHRS and CDR2 YFSETQ. The CDR3 is 16 residues long. V was trimmed by 2 bases and J by 7 bases, leaving 16 bases between them. The CDR3 is CASSFNAAINNSPLHF. The CDR3 DNA follows: TGCGCCAGCAGCTTCAATGCGGCGATCAACAATTCACCCCTCCACTTT. The full variable domain, rest sourced from reference TRBV5-1 and TRBJ1-6, is KAGVTQTPRYLIKTRGQQVTLSCSPISGHRSVSWYQQTPGQGLQFLFEYFSETQRNKGNFPGRFSGRQFSNSRSEMNVSTLELGDSALYLCASSFNAAINNSPLHFGNGTRLTVT.

In this sample, this clone turned up a few times. The chain combines TRBV7-9 with TRBJ1-1; D may be TRBD1 (5 bases). This CDR3 region has 14 residues. Germline V lookup: CDR1 SEHNR, CDR2 FQNEAQ (reference sequence). V lost 3 bases, J lost 1 base, and 9 bases lay in between. CDR3 DNA: TGTGCCAGCAGCTTGGGACCGAGGAACACTGAAGCTTTCTTT. Protein sequence: CASSLGPRNTEAFF.

The V call is TRBV28, the J call TRBJ2-7; 8 nucleotides match TRBD2. The J segment lost 2 bases and the V segment lost 11 bases, leaving 11 bases of the junction unmatched. The CDR3 has 14 amino acids. Germline CDR1 MDHEN, CDR2 SYDVKM. CDR3 nucleotides: TGTGCCGCTGCTAGCGGGTCAAACCCCTACGAGCAGTACTTC. Protein: CAAASGSNPYEQYF.

The V gene is TRBV29-1, the J gene TRBJ1-2; D unclear. The CDR3 spans 12 residues. V was cut by 7 bases and J by 7 bases, with 16 bases left in between. Germline lookup yields CDR1 SQVTM and CDR2 ANQGSEA. CDR3 loop: CSGTAADFGYTF. DNA for the CDR3: TGCAGCGGGACGGCTGCGGATTTTGGCTACACCTTC.

This clone was picked up one time. The chain carries TRBV10-3 and TRBJ1-2; 7 positions match TRBD1. The trim removed 5 bases at V and 3 bases at J, leaving 9 bases unmatched. The CDR3 consists of 15 residues. The germline CDR1 and CDR2 sequences are ENHRY and SYGVKD. The CDR3 reads CAISRSQGGDYGYTF. The CDR3 DNA reads as TGTGCCATCAGTCGAAGCCAGGGGGGAGACTATGGCTACACCTTC.

The DNA for the CDR3 is TGTGCCAGCAGTTACTCTAGCGGGAGGTGGGTGGGGGTCTCCTACAATGAGCAGTTCTTC. Translation: CASSYSSGRWVGVSYNEQFF. The V gene is TRBV6-2 or TRBV6-3, the J gene TRBJ2-1; TRBD2 aligns across 10 bases. V dropped 0 bases and J dropped 0; count of bases not matched to a gene: 11. The CDR3 extends over 20 amino acids. The V gene's germline CDR1 is MNHEY and CDR2 SVGEGT.

The chain couples TRBV19 to TRBJ2-5; 12 nucleotides align to TRBD2. CDR1 is LNHDA, CDR2 SQIVND, per germline (reference sequence). There are 16 residues in the CDR3. The junction had 5 bases not matched to a gene; V was cut back by 3 bases and J by 3 bases. CDR3 coding DNA: TGTGCCAGTAGTATCCGGACTAGCGGGGCAAAAGAGACCCAGTACTTC. Residues: CASSIRTSGAKETQYF.

This clone was counted between two and nine times. The chain is built from TRBV19 and TRBJ2-2; 11 bases are shared with TRBD1. The CDR3 runs to 15 residues. CDR1 is LNHDA, CDR2 SQIVND, per germline (reference sequence). J lost 6 bases, V lost 6 bases, and 6 bases had no gene match. The CDR3 DNA sequence: TGTGCCAGTAGCCGGGACAGGGGGGACCCCGGGGAGCTGTTTTTT. Encoded protein: CASSRDRGDPGELFF.